The entry that follows covers one T cell receptor beta chain sequence. This record belongs to a study of cytomegalovirus exposure and HLA in healthy donors. Study-wide background: For the approximately 420 genotyped donors, roughly 80% fell within the Caucasian-associated ancestry cluster.

The V end lost 3 bases, the J end lost 0 bases, and 9 bases lay between the germline ends. Germline lookup yields CDR1 MNHEY and CDR2 SMNVEV (reference sequence). This CDR3 is 15 amino acids long. Vbeta (60) and Jbeta (13) primers were used in the PCR. Assay used: immunoSEQ multiplex PCR; TCRdb lists only in-frame clones, some missing. This table lists roughly 140,000 clones. The source of this sequence is a male donor in good health and CMV-seronegative. The chain has TRBV27 and TRBJ2-1, with D perhaps TRBD2 (7 bases). Sequenced input: PBMCs. CDR3 region: CASSFRGASYNEQFF. CDR3 bases: TGTGCCAGCAGTTTCCGGGGGGCCTCCTACAATGAGCAGTTCTTC.